The clone carrying this T cell receptor (beta chain) was observed a handful of times. This sample is drawn from a study of T cells after yellow fever vaccination. Germline trimming cut 3 bases from V and 7 bases from J; bases unmatched to any gene: 1. The CDR3 totals 14 residues. Germline V CDR1 and CDR2: MNHEY, SMNVEV (reference sequence). Using its own MiXCR run on the 5' RACE reads, TCRdb lists one record per CDR3 protein. The table has under 90,000 distinct CDR3 sequences, more than 6.5% seen once. The specimen comprised CD8+ T cells sorted from PBMCs, sampled approximately 47 days after the first yellow fever vaccination. The chain couples TRBV27 to TRBJ2-3; TRBD2 matches at 13 bases. The TCR sequence derives from a man between 18 and 29 years old who received the YFV17D yellow fever vaccine. DNA for the CDR3: TGTGCCAGCAGTTTGGGACTAGCGGGGTATACGCAGTATTTT. Protein: CASSLGLAGYTQYF.